This T cell receptor (beta chain) came from a study of T cells in Graves' hyperthyroidism and ophthalmopathy. The germline V and J ends were trimmed by 5 bases and 6 bases, with 18 bases remaining between them. This CDR3 contains 15 residues. Per germline, CDR1 SGHTA and CDR2 FQGNSA. The TCR beta CDR3 regions underwent amplification using RNA transcripts as the source. TCR CDR3 regions were first amplified by RT-PCR with HTBI primers. TCRdb passed the multiplex PCR reads through MiXCR, listing each CDR3 protein once. The repertoire consists of around 560,000 distinct CDR3 sequences, with approximately 15% occurring once and the leading ten covering approximately 18%. Ten or more counts support this clonotype. Its matching antigen is unknown. Points from the study as a whole: Expanded thyroid clonotypes (above 0.001) were mostly also found in blood.

The source of the PBMCs was 9.5 to 10 ml of fresh peripheral blood. This rearrangement joins TRBV7-2 to TRBJ2-3; a weak D match, TRBD2 (6 bases). The TCR originated in a woman aged 18-29 years with Graves' hyperthyroidism. The sequenced sample consisted of blood. The CDR3: CASSQGPPGLDTQYF. Written as DNA, the CDR3 is TGTGCCAGCAGCCAAGGACCCCCGGGACTCGATACGCAGTATTTT.